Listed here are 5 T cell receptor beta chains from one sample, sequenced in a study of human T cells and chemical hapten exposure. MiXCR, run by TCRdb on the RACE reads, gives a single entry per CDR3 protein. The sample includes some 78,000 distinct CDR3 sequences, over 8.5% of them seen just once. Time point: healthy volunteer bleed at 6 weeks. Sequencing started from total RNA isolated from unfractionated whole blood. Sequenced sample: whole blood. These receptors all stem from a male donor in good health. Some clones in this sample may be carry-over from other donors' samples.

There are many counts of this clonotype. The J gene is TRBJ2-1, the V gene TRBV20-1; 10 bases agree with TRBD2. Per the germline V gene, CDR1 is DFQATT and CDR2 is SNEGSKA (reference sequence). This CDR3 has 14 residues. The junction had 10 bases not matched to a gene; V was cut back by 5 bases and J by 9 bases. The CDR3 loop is CSASTSGKSGEQFF. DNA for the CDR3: TGCAGTGCTTCTACTAGCGGGAAAAGCGGTGAGCAGTTCTTC.

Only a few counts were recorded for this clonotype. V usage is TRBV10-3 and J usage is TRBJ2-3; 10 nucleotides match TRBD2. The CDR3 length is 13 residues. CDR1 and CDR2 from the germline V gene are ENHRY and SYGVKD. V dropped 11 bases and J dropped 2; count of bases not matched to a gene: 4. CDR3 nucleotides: TGTGCCGCAAGCGGGAGGGCCACAGATACGCAGTATTTT. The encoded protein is CAASGRATDTQYF.

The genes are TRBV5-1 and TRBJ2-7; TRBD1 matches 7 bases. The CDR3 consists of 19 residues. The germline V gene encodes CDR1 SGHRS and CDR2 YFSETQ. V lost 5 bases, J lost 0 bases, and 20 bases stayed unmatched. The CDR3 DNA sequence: TGCGCCAGCAGTCGGGGACCTTCCACAGGGGCACAGTCCTCCTACGAGCAGTACTTC. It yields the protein CASSRGPSTGAQSSYEQYF.

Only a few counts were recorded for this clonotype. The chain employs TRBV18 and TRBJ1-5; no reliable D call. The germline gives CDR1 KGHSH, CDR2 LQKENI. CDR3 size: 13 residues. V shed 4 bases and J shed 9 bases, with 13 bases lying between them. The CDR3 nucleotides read TGTGCCAGCTCACAGAACCGGGCAGGGCCCCAGCATTTT. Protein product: CASSQNRAGPQHF.

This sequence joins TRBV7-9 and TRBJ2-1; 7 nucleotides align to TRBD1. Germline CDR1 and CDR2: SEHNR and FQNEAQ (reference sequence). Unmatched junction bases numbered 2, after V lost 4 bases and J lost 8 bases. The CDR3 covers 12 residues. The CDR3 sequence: CASSSTGDEQFF. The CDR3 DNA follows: TGTGCCAGCAGCTCAACAGGGGATGAGCAGTTCTTC.